The present TCR beta chain was sequenced within a study of shared clonotypes between healthy human individuals. Germline V gene lookup returns CDR1 MNHEY and CDR2 SVGAGI. J lost 5 bases, V lost 4 bases, and 6 bases had no gene match. The CDR3 is made up of 15 amino acids. Sequencing used immunoSEQ multiplex PCR; TCRdb keeps in-frame clones, though not all of them. Found here are some 1.5 million clones, roughly 97% of them singletons; the top ten hold over 1%. All participating donors were Caucasian adults from Nashville, Tennessee. Specimen: naive CD4+ T cells sorted from blood. Subset of the sample: CD45RA+ positively selected. The chain couples TRBV6-5 to TRBJ1-5, with TRBD1 identical over 9 bases. The receptor was derived from a man aged 25-40 years in good health. The DNA for the CDR3 is TGTGCCAGCAGTTCGGACAGGGGACGGGATCAGCCCCAGCATTTT. Amino acids: CASSSDRGRDQPQHF.